These 28 T cell receptor beta chains were all obtained from the same sample, sequenced in a study of blood T cells in healthy people across ages. A second PCR, run for about 6 to 12 cycles, used a sample-barcoded 5' primer plus a J-beta primer mix. Via MiXCR, TCRdb re-called the 5' RACE reads, giving one row per CDR3 protein. The sample includes fewer than 2,000,000 distinct CDR3 sequences, about 35% of them seen just once. Source material: blood. The source is a woman aged 30 to 39 in good health.

This chain joins TRBV6-1 and TRBJ2-4, with no clear D. TRBJ2-7 matches the DNA end more closely, so the J call is doubtful. The CDR3 has 13 residues. Germline assignment: CDR1 MNHNS and CDR2 SASEGT. CDR3 region: CASSEGWGTEQYF. As DNA, the CDR3 is TGTGCCAGCAGTGAAGGGTGGGGTACCGAGCAGTACTTC.

This clonotype has at least ten counts. The rearrangement links TRBV4-1 to TRBJ2-1, with D unresolved. V was pared by 1 base and J by 11 bases, with 9 bases between. Germline V gene lookup returns CDR1 MGHRA and CDR2 YSYEKL. The CDR3 runs 12 residues. The CDR3, as DNA: TGCGCCAGCAGCCAAGTTGGCAGGCAGCAGTTCTTC. Protein sequence: CASSQVGRQQFF.

The J gene is TRBJ2-7, the V gene TRBV7-9, with TRBD2 matching 8 bases. The CDR3 runs to 15 residues. CDR1 is SEHNR, CDR2 FQNEAQ, per germline (reference sequence). V was clipped by 4 bases and J by 0 bases; unmatched bases: 5. The DNA of the CDR3 is TGTGCCAGCAGCTCTCCGACTAGCGTCTCCTACGAGCAGTACTTC. It translates to CASSSPTSVSYEQYF.

The chain couples TRBV14 to TRBJ1-2; 7 bases are shared with TRBD1. CDR3 length: 15 amino acids. V was clipped by 5 bases and J by 11 bases; unmatched bases: 17. Germline assignment: CDR1 SGHDN and CDR2 FVKESK. DNA of the CDR3: TGTGCCAGCAGCTCCTCCGGGACAGAGGGACTAACGTACACCTTC. This gives the protein CASSSSGTEGLTYTF.

The chain recombines TRBV6-6 with TRBJ2-6; 9 bases align to TRBD1. The germline gives CDR1 MNHNY, CDR2 SVGAGI (reference sequence). V shed 7 bases, J shed 2 bases, and the junction held 6 bases outside the gene matches. This CDR3 is 16 amino acids long. CDR3 amino acids: CASNKQGATGANVLTF. The CDR3 DNA reads TGTGCCAGCAATAAACAGGGGGCTACTGGGGCCAACGTCCTGACTTTC.

In this sample, this clonotype turned up a few times. This may arise from a read error, as a much more abundant clone is one base away. The V call is TRBV7-9, the J call TRBJ1-2; D is unresolved. CDR1 and CDR2 (germline): SEHNR, FQNEAQ (reference sequence). The V and J ends lost 1 base and 4 bases respectively, with 7 bases between them. This CDR3 has 13 amino acids. The CDR3 coding sequence is TGTGCCAGCAGCTTAGAAGTTTCCTATGGCTACACCTTC. Its protein is CASSLEVSYGYTF.

Here the CDR3 reads CSAKTHSNQPQHF. Here the CDR3 DNA reads TGCAGTGCTAAAACTCATAGCAATCAGCCCCAGCATTTT. The chain joins TRBV20-1 to TRBJ1-5; D is ambiguous. The germline gives CDR1 DFQATT, CDR2 SNEGSKA (reference sequence). There are 13 residues in the CDR3. Trimming pared 4 bases from V and 0 bases from J, leaving 7 bases between.

This chain joins TRBV30 and TRBJ1-2, with D unclear. The V end was cut by 3 bases, the J end by 2 bases, with 13 bases between. The CDR3 sequence is 14 residues long. In germline, CDR1 is GTSNPN, CDR2 SVGIG (reference sequence). CDR3 residues: CAWRAGWPNYGYTF. CDR3 sequence (DNA): TGTGCCTGGAGGGCTGGTTGGCCCAACTATGGCTACACCTTC.

This chain joins TRBV9 and TRBJ2-3; either TRBD1 or TRBD2 may fit D (5 bases each). CDR3 length: 16 amino acids. Germline lookup yields CDR1 SGDLS and CDR2 YYNGEE. Trimming pared 3 bases from V and 0 bases from J, leaving 14 bases between. Written as DNA, the CDR3 is TGTGCCAGCAGCGCTCTCCTTGGGGGTAGCACAGATACGCAGTATTTT. Protein sequence: CASSALLGGSTDTQYF.

This clonotype came up a few times. V usage is TRBV6-1 and J usage is TRBJ2-5; no firm D call. Germline lookup yields CDR1 MNHNS and CDR2 SASEGT. Deletions cut 8 bases from V and 2 bases from J, with 12 bases between. This CDR3 is built from 13 residues. The CDR3 loop is CASASIGQETQYF. As DNA, the CDR3 is TGTGCCAGCGCGTCTATAGGGCAAGAGACCCAGTACTTC.

This chain uses TRBV10-3 with TRBJ2-3, with 9 bases identical to TRBD2. J lost 2 bases, V lost 4 bases, and 13 bases had no gene match. CDR1 and CDR2 (germline): ENHRY, SYGVKD. This CDR3 is 18 amino acids long. This CDR3 reads CAISGRSMSGRPTDTQYF. The DNA of the CDR3 is TGTGCCATCAGTGGAAGGAGTATGAGCGGGAGGCCCACAGATACGCAGTATTTT.

This chain connects TRBV18 to TRBJ1-2; perhaps TRBD1 as D (5 bases). CDR3 size: 14 residues. Trimming took 2 bases from V and 5 from J, leaving 12 bases between them. CDR1 is KGHSH, CDR2 LQKENI, per germline. The CDR3 protein is CASSPSGRLYGYTF. The CDR3 bases are TGTGCCAGCTCACCATCGGGACGGCTGTATGGCTACACCTTC.

This clonotype was detected only a few times. J is TRBJ2-2 and V is TRBV12-3 or TRBV12-4, with TRBD1 identical over 8 bases. The trim removed 4 bases at V and 5 bases at J, leaving 3 bases unmatched. The CDR3 runs 14 residues. CDR3 residues: CASSWTGRTGELFF. CDR3 nucleotide sequence: TGTGCCAGCAGTTGGACAGGGCGAACCGGGGAGCTGTTTTTT.

The chain links TRBV6-6 to TRBJ1-2; D is possibly TRBD1 (5 bases). The germline V gene has CDR1 MNHNY and CDR2 SVGAGI (reference sequence). Deletions cut 6 bases from V and 4 bases from J, with 18 bases between. The CDR3 loop spans 15 amino acids. As DNA, the CDR3 is TGTGCCAGCAGAGACTCCCACCAGGGAACCTATGGCTACACCTTC. This codes for CASRDSHQGTYGYTF.

This clonotype has more than one count but fewer than ten. The rearrangement links TRBV5-5 to TRBJ1-1; maybe TRBD1 (6 bases). CDR1 SGHKS and CDR2 YYEKEE come from the germline V gene (reference sequence). This CDR3 is built from 13 residues. Trimming removed 2 bases from V and 5 bases from J, with 10 bases in between. The CDR3 here is CASSFGGRTEAFF. The CDR3 coding sequence is TGTGCCAGCAGCTTCGGGGGGCGTACTGAAGCTTTCTTT.

The chain uses TRBV3-1 and TRBJ2-1, with D possibly TRBD1 on 6 matching bases. Germline V CDR1 and CDR2: LGHDT, YNNKEL (reference sequence). V was pared by 2 bases and J by 6 bases, with 20 bases between. This CDR3 comprises 17 residues. The CDR3, as DNA: TGTGCCAGCAGCCAACTGGCCCAGGGGTCAGTGGGCAATGAGCAGTTCTTC. As protein: CASSQLAQGSVGNEQFF.

The chain is built from TRBV27 and TRBJ1-2; D remains unclear. V gave up 4 bases and J gave up 5 bases, with 11 bases separating them. The CDR3 loop spans 13 amino acids. From germline, CDR1 is MNHEY and CDR2 SMNVEV (reference sequence). Here the CDR3 DNA reads TGTGCCAGCAGTTCAGGCCTTAGGTATGGCTACACCTTC. Translating it yields CASSSGLRYGYTF.

Here the CDR3 DNA reads TGTGCCTCCCTTCCGGAGAACACTGAAGCTTTCTTT. Its translation: CASLPENTEAFF. V gene TRBV10-3 combines with J gene TRBJ1-1; D is unresolved. This CDR3 has 12 residues. With 11 bases removed from V and 1 base from J, the gap between germline ends came to 11 bases. The germline V gene encodes CDR1 ENHRY and CDR2 SYGVKD.

V usage is TRBV30 and J usage is TRBJ2-1; no definite D call. Germline lookup yields CDR1 GTSNPN and CDR2 SVGIG (reference sequence). The CDR3 contains 12 residues. Trimming took off 1 base at V and 14 bases at J, with 15 bases between the two ends. CDR3 coding DNA: TGTGCCTGGAGTGAAGGGAACTCTGCAAAGTTCTTC. Translation gives CAWSEGNSAKFF. The whole variable domain, filled in from reference TRBV30 and TRBJ2-1, reads SQTIHQWPATLVQPVGSPLSLECTVEGTSNPNLYWYRQAAGRGLQLLFYSVGIGQISSEVPQNLSASRPQDRQFILSSKKLLLSDSGFYLCAWSEGNSAKFFGPGTRLTVL.

This chain joins TRBV27 and TRBJ2-5, with a tentative D call TRBD2 (5 bases). The J call is doubtful: the DNA matches TRBJ2-7 better. Germline lookup yields CDR1 MNHEY and CDR2 SMNVEV (reference sequence). This CDR3 comprises 14 residues. As DNA, the CDR3 is TGTGCCAGCAGTTTATCCCCCAGCGGAGGCGAGCAGTACTTC. Its translation is CASSLSPSGGEQYF.

This clonotype appeared a few times. This chain links TRBV30 with TRBJ1-2; no definite D call. The germline V gene has CDR1 GTSNPN and CDR2 SVGIG (reference sequence). Trimming left V 0 bases short and J 2 bases short, with 4 bases between. There are 12 residues in the CDR3. The CDR3 reads CAWSVRNYGYTF. The CDR3, as DNA: TGTGCCTGGAGTGTACGAAACTATGGCTACACCTTC.

The CDR3 region has the DNA TGTGCCAGCTTCAAAAGCGGAGCTAGCACAGATACGCAGTATTTT. Its translation is CASFKSGASTDTQYF. The gene calls are TRBV18 and TRBJ2-3, with D possibly matching TRBD2 (5 bases). This CDR3 comprises 15 residues. The V end was cut by 7 bases, the J end by 0 bases, with 14 bases between. Germline V gene lookup returns CDR1 KGHSH and CDR2 LQKENI.

This clonotype was recorded only once. This sequence joins TRBV20-1 and TRBJ2-1; 10 nucleotides align to TRBD2. The CDR3 spans 15 residues. The germline gives CDR1 DFQATT, CDR2 SNEGSKA (reference sequence). V was clipped by 5 bases and J by 1 base; unmatched bases: 5. DNA of the CDR3: TGCAGTGCTCCTAAACTAGCGGGATCCTACAATGAGCAGTTCTTC. Encoded protein: CSAPKLAGSYNEQFF.

The chain uses TRBV7-9 and TRBJ2-4, with D perhaps TRBD1 or TRBD2 (5 bases each). CDR3 size: 14 residues. The germline V gene has CDR1 SEHNR and CDR2 FQNEAQ (reference sequence). V was clipped by 1 base and J by 6 bases, with 10 bases between them. The CDR3: CASSLVGAANIQYF. In DNA form, the CDR3 reads TGTGCCAGCAGCTTAGTCGGGGCAGCAAACATTCAGTACTTC.

In this sample, this clonotype turned up a few times. This chain uses TRBV20-1 with TRBJ2-1, with a tentative D call TRBD2 (6 bases). Trimming left V 2 bases short and J 10 bases short, with 21 bases between. Germline-derived CDR1 and CDR2 are DFQATT and SNEGSKA (reference sequence). The CDR3 has 15 residues. CDR3 nucleotides: TGCAGTGCTAGACAAAAAGGGAGGCAGGGATTGGAGCAGTTCTTC. Protein product: CSARQKGRQGLEQFF.

The J gene is TRBJ2-7, the V gene TRBV30; D unresolved. The CDR3 runs 12 residues. The ends were cut back, 0 bases at V and 3 bases at J, with 6 bases in the middle. Per the germline V gene, CDR1 is GTSNPN and CDR2 is SVGIG (reference sequence). The CDR3: CAWSVLVYEQYF. CDR3 DNA sequence: TGTGCCTGGAGTGTATTAGTCTACGAGCAGTACTTC.

A remark on this clonotype: One junction end disagrees with the germline gene, perhaps due to a read error. J is TRBJ2-3 and V is TRBV9; D may be TRBD1 or TRBD2 (6 bases each). The CDR3 covers 16 residues. The germline gives CDR1 SGDLS, CDR2 YYNGEE. The CDR3 nucleotides read TGTGTCAGCAGCCCCCAGGCGGGGACAAGCACAGATACGCAGTATTTT. Residues: CVSSPQAGTSTDTQYF.

The V gene is TRBV7-9, the J gene TRBJ2-3; D is unclear. Germline assignment: CDR1 SEHNR and CDR2 FQNEAQ (reference sequence). The V gene lost 6 bases and the J gene lost 0 bases, with 10 bases spanning the gap. This CDR3 spans 14 amino acids. CDR3 sequence: CASRPLGSTDTQYF. The DNA of the CDR3 is TGTGCCAGCAGACCCCTGGGGAGCACAGATACGCAGTATTTT.